This T cell receptor (beta chain) is drawn from a study of T cells in Graves' hyperthyroidism and ophthalmopathy. Study-wide findings and caveats: Most clonotypes that expanded in the thyroid above 0.001 also showed up in blood.

From RNA transcripts, TCR beta CDR3 regions were amplified. In the first-round RT-PCR of the TCR CDR3, the HTBI primer set was used. TCRdb ran MiXCR on the multiplex PCR reads and lists one entry per CDR3 protein. The repertoire has 300,000 to 350,000 distinct CDR3 sequences, 15% to 20% of them found once; the top ten carry under 55%. To note about this clonotype: Its antigen is as yet unknown.

The source of this sequence is a woman aged 45-59 years with Graves' hyperthyroidism. Input material: blood.

CDR3 sequence reads: CSARSSTGLSLYEQYF. The DNA of the CDR3 is TGCAGTGCTAGATCTTCGACAGGGTTGAGTCTGTACGAGCAGTACTTC. The V call is TRBV20-1, the J call TRBJ2-7; the match to TRBD1 covers 7 bases. V shed 2 bases and J 4 bases; nucleotides not matched to a gene: 14. Germline values: CDR1 DFQATT, CDR2 SNEGSKA (reference sequence). The CDR3 contains 16 residues.